This T cell receptor (beta chain) was recovered during a study of OX40 agonist ivuxolimab in advanced cancers. Study-wide context: Ivuxolimab is an agonistic anti-OX40 (CD134) antibody, and patients were treated with it. The study's findings and limits: CD8+ T cells (on average) carried more expanded clones than CD4+ T cells. Among some nonresponders, normalized T-cell clonal expansion was also low. Antigen specificity of clonally expanded peripheral T cells was not established.

Using immunoSEQ multiplex PCR, the repertoire was profiled, and TCRdb retains in-frame clones only, with some absent. The sample consists of over 70,000 clones, about 93% of them appearing once. A remark on this clone: Its antigen is still unknown.

Germline V CDR1 and CDR2: MGHRA, YSYEKL. Trimming removed 5 bases from V and 4 bases from J, with 18 bases in between. This CDR3 region has 15 residues. The TCR was taken from an adult with an advanced solid tumor such as melanoma, head and neck, liver or kidney cancer. The V gene is TRBV4-1, the J gene TRBJ2-7, with D perhaps matching TRBD2 (7 bases). The sample was CD4+ or CD8+ T cells sorted from blood, taken in a trial of the OX40 agonist ivuxolimab. For the CDR3, the DNA is TGCGCCAGCAGCGCGGGGGAGGGGGGGACTTACGAGCAGTACTTC. This translates into CASSAGEGGTYEQYF.